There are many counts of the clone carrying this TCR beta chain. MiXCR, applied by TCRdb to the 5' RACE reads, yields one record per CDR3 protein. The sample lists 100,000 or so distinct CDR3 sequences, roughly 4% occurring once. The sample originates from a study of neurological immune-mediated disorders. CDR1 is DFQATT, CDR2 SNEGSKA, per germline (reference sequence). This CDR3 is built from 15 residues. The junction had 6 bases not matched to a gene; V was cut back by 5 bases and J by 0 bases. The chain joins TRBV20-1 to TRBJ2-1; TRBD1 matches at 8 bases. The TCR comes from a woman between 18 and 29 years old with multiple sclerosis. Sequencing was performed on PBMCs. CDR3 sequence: CSAYRTGSSYNEQFF. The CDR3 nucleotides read TGCAGTGCTTACCGGACAGGGAGCTCCTACAATGAGCAGTTCTTC.